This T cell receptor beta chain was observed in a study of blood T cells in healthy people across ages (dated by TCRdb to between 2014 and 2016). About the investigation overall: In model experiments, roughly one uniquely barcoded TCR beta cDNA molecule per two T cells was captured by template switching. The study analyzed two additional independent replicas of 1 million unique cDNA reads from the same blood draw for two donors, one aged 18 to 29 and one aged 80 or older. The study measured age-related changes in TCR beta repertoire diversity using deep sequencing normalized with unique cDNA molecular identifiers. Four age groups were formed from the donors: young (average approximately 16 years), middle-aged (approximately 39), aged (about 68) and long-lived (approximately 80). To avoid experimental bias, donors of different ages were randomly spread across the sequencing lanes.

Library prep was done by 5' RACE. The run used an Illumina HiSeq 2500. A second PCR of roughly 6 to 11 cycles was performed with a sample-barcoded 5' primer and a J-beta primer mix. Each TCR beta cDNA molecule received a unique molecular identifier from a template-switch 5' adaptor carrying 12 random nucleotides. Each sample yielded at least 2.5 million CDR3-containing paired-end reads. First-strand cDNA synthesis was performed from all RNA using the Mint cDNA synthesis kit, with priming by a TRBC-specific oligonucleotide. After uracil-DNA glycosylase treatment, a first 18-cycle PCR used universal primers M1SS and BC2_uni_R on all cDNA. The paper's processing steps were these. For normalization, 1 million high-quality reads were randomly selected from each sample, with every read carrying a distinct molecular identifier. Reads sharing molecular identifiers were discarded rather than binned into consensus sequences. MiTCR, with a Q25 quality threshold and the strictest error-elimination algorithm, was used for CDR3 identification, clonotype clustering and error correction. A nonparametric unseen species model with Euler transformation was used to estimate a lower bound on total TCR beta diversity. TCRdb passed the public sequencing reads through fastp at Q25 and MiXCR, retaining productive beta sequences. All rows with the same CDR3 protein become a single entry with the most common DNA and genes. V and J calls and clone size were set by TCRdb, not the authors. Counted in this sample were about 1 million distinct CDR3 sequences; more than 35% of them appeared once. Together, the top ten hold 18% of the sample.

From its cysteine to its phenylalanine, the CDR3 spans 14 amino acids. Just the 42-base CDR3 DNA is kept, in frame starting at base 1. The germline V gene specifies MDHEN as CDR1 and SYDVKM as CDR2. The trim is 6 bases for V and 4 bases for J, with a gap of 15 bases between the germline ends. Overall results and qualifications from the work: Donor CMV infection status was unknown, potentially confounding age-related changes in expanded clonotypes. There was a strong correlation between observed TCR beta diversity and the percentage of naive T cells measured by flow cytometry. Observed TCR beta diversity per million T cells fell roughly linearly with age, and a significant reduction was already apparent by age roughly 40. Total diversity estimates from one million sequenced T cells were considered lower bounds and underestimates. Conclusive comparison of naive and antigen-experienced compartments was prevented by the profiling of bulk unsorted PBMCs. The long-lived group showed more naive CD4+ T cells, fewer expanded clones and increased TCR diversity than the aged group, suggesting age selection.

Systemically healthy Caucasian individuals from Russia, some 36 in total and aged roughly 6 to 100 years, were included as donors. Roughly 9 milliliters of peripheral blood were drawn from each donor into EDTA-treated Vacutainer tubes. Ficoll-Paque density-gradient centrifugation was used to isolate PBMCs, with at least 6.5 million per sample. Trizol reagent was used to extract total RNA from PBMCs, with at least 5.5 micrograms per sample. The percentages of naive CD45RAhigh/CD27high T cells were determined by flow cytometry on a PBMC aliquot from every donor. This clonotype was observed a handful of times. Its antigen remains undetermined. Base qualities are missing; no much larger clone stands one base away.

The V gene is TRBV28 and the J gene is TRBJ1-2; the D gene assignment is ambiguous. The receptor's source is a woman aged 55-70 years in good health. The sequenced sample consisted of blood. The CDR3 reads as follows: CASSPHTGSYGYTF. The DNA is TGTGCCAGCAGCCCCCACACCGGGTCCTATGGCTACACCTTC.